The entry below gives a single TCR beta chain sequence along with its context. The antigen is unknown. The data derive from a study of graft-versus-host responses after intestinal transplantation. Study as a whole: Recipients across the board were started on anti-thymocyte globulin induction, then kept on tacrolimus and steroids for two to three years. General study results and limits: Declining HvG levels early post-transplant were linked to peak circulating GvH clone levels.

The protocol was immunoSEQ multiplex PCR, while the TCRdb copy is restricted to in-frame clones and leaves out a portion. Among 120,000 or so clones listed, roughly 93% were seen once. Germline V lookup: CDR1 SEHNR, CDR2 FQNEAQ (reference sequence). The CDR3 consists of 16 residues. The V gene end was trimmed by 2 bases and the J gene end by 0 bases; junction bases not matched to a gene: 3. The sequence was collected from a human donor who received an intestinal transplant. The chain is built from TRBV7-9 and TRBJ2-3, with 9 bases lining up with TRBD1. The source material was unstimulated CD8+ T cells sorted from spleen or lymph node cells, sampled before intestinal transplant. CDR3 sequence: CASSLSGQGSTDTQYF. CDR3 DNA: TGTGCCAGCAGCTTATCCGGACAGGGGAGCACAGATACGCAGTATTTT.